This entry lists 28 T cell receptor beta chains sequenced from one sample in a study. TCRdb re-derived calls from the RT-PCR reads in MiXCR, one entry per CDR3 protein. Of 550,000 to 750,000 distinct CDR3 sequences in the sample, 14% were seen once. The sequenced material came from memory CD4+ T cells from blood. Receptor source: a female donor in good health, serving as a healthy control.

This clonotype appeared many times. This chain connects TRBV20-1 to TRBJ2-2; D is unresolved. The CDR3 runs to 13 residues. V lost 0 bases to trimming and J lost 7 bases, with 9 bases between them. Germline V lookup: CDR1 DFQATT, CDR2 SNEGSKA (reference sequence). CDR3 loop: CSARDITGGELFF. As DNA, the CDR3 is TGCAGTGCTAGAGACATAACGGGCGGGGAGCTGTTTTTT.

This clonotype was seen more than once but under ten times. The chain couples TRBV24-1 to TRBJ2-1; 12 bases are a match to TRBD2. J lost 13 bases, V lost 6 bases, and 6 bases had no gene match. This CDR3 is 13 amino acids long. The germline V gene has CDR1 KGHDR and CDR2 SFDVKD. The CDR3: CATSNLAGGPQFF. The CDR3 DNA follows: TGTGCCACCAGTAATCTAGCGGGAGGGCCTCAGTTCTTC.

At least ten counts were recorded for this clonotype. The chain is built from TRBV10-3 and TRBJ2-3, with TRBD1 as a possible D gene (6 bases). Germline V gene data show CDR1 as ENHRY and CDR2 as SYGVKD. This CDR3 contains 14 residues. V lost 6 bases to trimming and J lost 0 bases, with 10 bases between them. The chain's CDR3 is CAIRSGQSTDTQYF. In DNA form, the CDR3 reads TGTGCCATCAGAAGCGGACAGAGCACAGATACGCAGTATTTT.

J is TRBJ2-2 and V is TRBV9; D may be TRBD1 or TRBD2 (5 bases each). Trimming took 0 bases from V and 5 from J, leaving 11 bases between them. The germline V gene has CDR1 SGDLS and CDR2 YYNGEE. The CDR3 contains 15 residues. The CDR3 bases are TGTGCCAGCAGCGTAGGGGGGATTGGAACCGGGGAGCTGTTTTTT. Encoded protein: CASSVGGIGTGELFF.

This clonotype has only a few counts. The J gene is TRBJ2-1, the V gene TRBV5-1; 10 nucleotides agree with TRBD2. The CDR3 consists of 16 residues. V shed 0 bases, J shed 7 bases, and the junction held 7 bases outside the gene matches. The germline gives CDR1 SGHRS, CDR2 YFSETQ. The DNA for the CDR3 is TGCGCCAGCAGCTTGGCCTCTAGCGGGAGCAGGAATGAGCAGTTCTTC. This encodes CASSLASSGSRNEQFF.

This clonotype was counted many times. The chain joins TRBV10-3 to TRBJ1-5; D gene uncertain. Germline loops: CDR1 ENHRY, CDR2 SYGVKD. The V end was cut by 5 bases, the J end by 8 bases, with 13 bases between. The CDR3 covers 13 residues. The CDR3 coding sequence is TGTGCCATCAGTCAAGGGTTTCAGAAGCCCCAGCATTTT. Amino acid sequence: CAISQGFQKPQHF.

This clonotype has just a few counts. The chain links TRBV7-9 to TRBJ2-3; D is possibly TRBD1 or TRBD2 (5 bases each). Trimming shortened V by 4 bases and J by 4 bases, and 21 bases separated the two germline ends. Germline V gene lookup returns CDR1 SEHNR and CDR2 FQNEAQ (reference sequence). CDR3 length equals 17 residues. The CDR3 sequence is CASSSRDPPFGADTQYF. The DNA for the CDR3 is TGTGCCAGCAGCTCCCGGGACCCCCCATTTGGCGCAGATACGCAGTATTTT. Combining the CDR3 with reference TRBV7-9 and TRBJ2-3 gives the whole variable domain DTGVSQNPRHKITKRGQNVTFRCDPISEHNRLYWYRQTLGQGPEFLTYFQNEAQLEKSRLLSDRFSAERPKGSFSTLEIQRTEQGDSAMYLCASSSRDPPFGADTQYFGPGTRLTVL.

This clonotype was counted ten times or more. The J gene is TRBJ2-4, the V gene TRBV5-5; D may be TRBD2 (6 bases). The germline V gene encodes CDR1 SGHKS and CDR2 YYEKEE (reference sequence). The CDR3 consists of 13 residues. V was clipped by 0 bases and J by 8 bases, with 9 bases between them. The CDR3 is CASSLAGAYIQYF. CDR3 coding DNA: TGTGCCAGCAGCTTGGCGGGAGCTTACATTCAGTACTTC.

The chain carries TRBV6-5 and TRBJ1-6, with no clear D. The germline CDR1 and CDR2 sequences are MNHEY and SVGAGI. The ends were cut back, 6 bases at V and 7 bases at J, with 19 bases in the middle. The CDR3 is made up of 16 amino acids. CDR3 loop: CASSPDGPSGNSPLHF. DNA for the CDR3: TGTGCCAGCAGCCCCGACGGACCCTCGGGGAATTCACCCCTCCACTTT.

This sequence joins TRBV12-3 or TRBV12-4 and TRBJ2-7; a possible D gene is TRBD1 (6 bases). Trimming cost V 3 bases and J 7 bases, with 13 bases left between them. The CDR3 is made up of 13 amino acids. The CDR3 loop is CASSLSTGREQYF. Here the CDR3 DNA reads TGTGCCAGCAGTTTGTCGACAGGTCGTGAGCAGTACTTC.

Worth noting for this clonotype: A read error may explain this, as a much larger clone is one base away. This CDR3 is CSAQRAYYNEQYF. CDR3 DNA sequence: TGCAGCGCCCAAAGGGCATACTACAATGAGCAGTACTTC. The chain couples TRBV29-1 to TRBJ2-5; D gene unclear. The V and J ends lost 7 bases and 11 bases respectively, with 23 bases between them. The CDR3 is 13 residues long. Germline CDR1 reads SQVTM; CDR2 reads ANQGSEA.

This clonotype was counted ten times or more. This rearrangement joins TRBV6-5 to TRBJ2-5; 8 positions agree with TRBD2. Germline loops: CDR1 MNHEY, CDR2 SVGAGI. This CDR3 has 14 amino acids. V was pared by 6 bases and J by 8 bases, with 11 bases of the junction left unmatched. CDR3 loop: CASRIPGTRATQYF. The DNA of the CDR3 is TGTGCCAGCAGAATTCCCGGGACTAGAGCAACCCAGTACTTC.

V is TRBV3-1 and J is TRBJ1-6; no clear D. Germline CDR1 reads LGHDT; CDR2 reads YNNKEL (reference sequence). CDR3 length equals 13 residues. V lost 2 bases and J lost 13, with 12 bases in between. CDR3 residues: CASSQTRTAPLHF. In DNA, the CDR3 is TGTGCCAGCAGCCAAACCCGGACTGCGCCCCTCCACTTT.

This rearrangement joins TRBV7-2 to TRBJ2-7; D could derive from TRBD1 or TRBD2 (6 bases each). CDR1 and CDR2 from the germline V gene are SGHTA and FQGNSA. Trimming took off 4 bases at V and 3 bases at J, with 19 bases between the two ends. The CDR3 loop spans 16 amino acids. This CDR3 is CASSSRRLGGYYEQYF. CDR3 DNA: TGTGCCAGCAGCTCGCGCCGGCTCGGGGGCTACTACGAGCAGTACTTC.

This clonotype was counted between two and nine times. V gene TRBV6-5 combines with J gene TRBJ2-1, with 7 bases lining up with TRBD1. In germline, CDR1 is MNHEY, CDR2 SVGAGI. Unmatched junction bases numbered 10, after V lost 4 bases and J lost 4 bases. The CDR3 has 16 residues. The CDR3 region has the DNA TGTGCCAGCAGTTCGCCGTTTCCGGGACAGTACAATGAGCAGTTCTTC. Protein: CASSSPFPGQYNEQFF.

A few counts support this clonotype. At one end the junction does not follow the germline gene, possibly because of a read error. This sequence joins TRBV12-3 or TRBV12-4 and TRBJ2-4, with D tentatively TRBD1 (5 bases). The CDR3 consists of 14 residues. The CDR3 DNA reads TGTGCCAGCACCCTCAGGGCTACAAAAACCATTCAGTACTTC. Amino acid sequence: CASTLRATKTIQYF.

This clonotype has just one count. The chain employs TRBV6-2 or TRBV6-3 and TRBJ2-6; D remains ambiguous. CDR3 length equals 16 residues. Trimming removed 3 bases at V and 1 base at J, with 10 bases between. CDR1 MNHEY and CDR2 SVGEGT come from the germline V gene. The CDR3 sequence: CASSYLGRSGANVLTF. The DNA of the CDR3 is TGTGCCAGCAGTTATCTGGGAAGATCTGGGGCCAACGTCCTGACTTTC.

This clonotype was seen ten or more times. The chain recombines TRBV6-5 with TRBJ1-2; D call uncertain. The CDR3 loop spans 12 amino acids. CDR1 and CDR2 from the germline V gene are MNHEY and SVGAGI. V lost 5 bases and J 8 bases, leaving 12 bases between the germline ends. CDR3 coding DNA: TGTGCCAGCAGTCGTGTTGGTCGGGGCTACACCTTC. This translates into CASSRVGRGYTF.

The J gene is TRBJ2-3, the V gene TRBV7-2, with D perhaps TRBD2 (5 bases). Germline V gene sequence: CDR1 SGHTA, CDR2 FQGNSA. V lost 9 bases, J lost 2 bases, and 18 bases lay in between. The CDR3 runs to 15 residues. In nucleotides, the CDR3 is TGTGCCAGTAGTAGTAAAGCGGACCTCACAGATACGCAGTATTTT. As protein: CASSSKADLTDTQYF.

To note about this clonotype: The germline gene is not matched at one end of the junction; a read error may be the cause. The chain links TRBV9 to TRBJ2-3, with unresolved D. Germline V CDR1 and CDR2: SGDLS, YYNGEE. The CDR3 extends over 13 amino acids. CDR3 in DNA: TGTGCCAGCAGCGTAGGTCCAGCAGATACGCAATATTTT. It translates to CASSVGPADTQYF.

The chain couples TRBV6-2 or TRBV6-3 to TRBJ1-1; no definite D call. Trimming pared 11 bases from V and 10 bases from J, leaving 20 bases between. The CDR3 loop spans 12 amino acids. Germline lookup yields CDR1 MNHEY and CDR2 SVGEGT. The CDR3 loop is CASSTRLEGAFF. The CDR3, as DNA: TGTGCCTCCAGCACCCGGCTAGAAGGAGCTTTCTTT.

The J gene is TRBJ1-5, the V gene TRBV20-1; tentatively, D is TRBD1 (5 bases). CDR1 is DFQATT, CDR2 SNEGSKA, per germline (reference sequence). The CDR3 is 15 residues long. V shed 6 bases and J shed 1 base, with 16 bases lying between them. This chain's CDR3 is CSASDGGGSNQPQHF. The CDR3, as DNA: TGCAGTGCGAGTGACGGCGGGGGAAGCAATCAGCCCCAGCATTTT.

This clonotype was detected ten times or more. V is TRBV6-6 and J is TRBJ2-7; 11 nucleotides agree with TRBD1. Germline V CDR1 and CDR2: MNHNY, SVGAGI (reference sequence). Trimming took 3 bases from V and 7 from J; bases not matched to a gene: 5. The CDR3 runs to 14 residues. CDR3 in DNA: TGTGCCAGCAGTTATCGGACAGGGGGCAGGGAGCAGTACTTC. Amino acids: CASSYRTGGREQYF.

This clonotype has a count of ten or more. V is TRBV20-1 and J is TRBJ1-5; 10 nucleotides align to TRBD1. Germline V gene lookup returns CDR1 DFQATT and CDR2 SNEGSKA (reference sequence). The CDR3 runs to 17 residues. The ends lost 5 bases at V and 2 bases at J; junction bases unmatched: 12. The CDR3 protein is CSALIRDRGKGNQPQHF. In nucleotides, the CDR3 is TGCAGTGCTCTCATTCGGGACAGGGGTAAGGGCAATCAGCCCCAGCATTTT.

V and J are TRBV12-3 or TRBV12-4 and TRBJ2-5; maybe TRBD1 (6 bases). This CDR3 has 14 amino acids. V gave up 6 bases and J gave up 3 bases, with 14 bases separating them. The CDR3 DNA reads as TGTGCCAGCAGCAATGAGTGGACAGAAGAGACCCAGTACTTC. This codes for CASSNEWTEETQYF.

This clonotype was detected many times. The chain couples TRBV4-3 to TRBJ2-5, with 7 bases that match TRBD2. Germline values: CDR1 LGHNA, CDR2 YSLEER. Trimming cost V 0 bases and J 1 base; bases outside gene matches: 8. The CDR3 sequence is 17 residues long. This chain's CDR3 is CASSQDWGGGLQETQYF. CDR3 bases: TGCGCCAGCAGCCAAGATTGGGGGGGAGGTCTCCAAGAGACCCAGTACTTC.

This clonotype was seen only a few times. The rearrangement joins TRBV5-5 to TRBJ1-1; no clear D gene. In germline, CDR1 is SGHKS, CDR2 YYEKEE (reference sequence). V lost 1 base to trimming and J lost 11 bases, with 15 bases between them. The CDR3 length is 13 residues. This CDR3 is CASSLPGPGGAFF. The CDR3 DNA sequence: TGTGCCAGCAGCTTGCCTGGGCCGGGTGGTGCTTTCTTT. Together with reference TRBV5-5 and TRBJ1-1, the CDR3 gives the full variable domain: DAGVTQSPTHLIKTRGQQVTLRCSPISGHKSVSWYQQVLGQGPQFIFQYYEKEERGRGNFPDRFSARQFPNYSSELNVNALLLGDSALYLCASSLPGPGGAFFGQGTRLTVV.

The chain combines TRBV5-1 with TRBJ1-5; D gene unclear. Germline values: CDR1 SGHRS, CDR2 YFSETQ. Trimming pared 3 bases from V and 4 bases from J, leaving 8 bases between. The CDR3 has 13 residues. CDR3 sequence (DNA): TGCGCCAGCAGCTCCGATACTAATCAGCCCCAGCATTTT. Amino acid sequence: CASSSDTNQPQHF.